Listed below are T cell receptor beta chains from one sample, sequenced in a study of blood T cell repertoires in COVID-19. Method: immunoSEQ multiplex PCR; TCRdb's copy keeps in-frame clones and lacks some. The sample carries around 81,000 clones, nearly 90% recorded once. Sequenced material: peripheral blood. The receptors derive from a man aged 70-80 years with acute or convalescent COVID-19. Both conserved end residues are part of each CDR3. D genes are given only for firm matches. The size field is filled for only some rows; it gives once, few, many or a size class.

v_call	d_call	j_call	clone_size	cdr3_nt	cdr3_aa
TRBV10-1	TRBD2	TRBJ2-1	NA	TGCGCCAGCAGTGAGTCGTTAGCGGGGAGCAATGAGCAGTTCTTC	CASSESLAGSNEQFF
TRBV6-6	NA	TRBJ1-5	NA	TGTGCCAGCAGAGATTCGGGGGAGCATCAGCCCCAGCATTTT	CASRDSGEHQPQHF
TRBV2	NA	TRBJ1-6	NA	TGTGCCAGCAGTTGGGGACAAAATAATTCACCCCTCCACTTT	CASSWGQNNSPLHF
TRBV9	TRBD1	TRBJ2-5	NA	TGTGCCAGCAGCGTCGGGGGACCGGGACAGGGGTTTGAGACCCAGTACTTC	CASSVGGPGQGFETQYF
TRBV3-1/TRBV3-2	TRBD2	TRBJ2-7	NA	TGTGCCAGCCGGGGGACTACCCAGTACGAGCAGTACTTC	CASRGTTQYEQYF
TRBV30	NA	TRBJ1-6	NA	TGTGCTGGTCGGGAGGGGAATTCACCCCTCCACTTT	CAGREGNSPLHF
TRBV27	TRBD1	TRBJ2-7	NA	TGTGCCAGCAGTTCACCCTTACAGGGGGTCTACGAGCAGTACTTC	CASSSPLQGVYEQYF
TRBV30	NA	TRBJ2-7	NA	TGTGCCTGGAGGGACAGTTACGAGCAGTACTTC	CAWRDSYEQYF
TRBV27	NA	TRBJ1-6	NA	TGTGCCAGCAGTTTCTCAGAGGGATTACGGAATTCACCCCTCCACTTT	CASSFSEGLRNSPLHF
TRBV3-1/TRBV3-2	NA	TRBJ2-7	NA	TGTGCCAGCAGCCAAGTGGCAACAGGGCGAACACACGAGCAGTACTTC	CASSQVATGRTHEQYF
TRBV7-6	TRBD2	TRBJ2-1	NA	TGTGCCAGCAGCTCACCGGGACTACACTACAATGAGCAGTTCTTC	CASSSPGLHYNEQFF
TRBV10-3	NA	TRBJ2-1	NA	TGTGCCATCAGTGAGTCTGCGGGGCTCAATGAGCAGTTCTTC	CAISESAGLNEQFF
TRBV19	TRBD2	TRBJ2-5	once	TGTGCCAGTAGTATCCGTCGACTAGCGGGGGTAGAGACCCAGTACTTC	CASSIRRLAGVETQYF
TRBV7-9	TRBD2	TRBJ2-7	NA	TGTGCCAGCAGCTTAGCTAGCGGGGGGCTGTACGAGCAGTACTTC	CASSLASGGLYEQYF
TRBV29-1	NA	TRBJ1-2	NA	TGCAGCGTTGACGTACAGAACTATGGCTACACCTTC	CSVDVQNYGYTF
TRBV10-3	NA	TRBJ2-7	once	TGTGCCATCAGTGTCGCGGGATACTACGAGCAGTACTTC	CAISVAGYYEQYF
TRBV29-1	NA	TRBJ2-1	few	TGCAGCGCCTTAAGGGGAACCATGGAGAATGAGCAGTTCTTC	CSALRGTMENEQFF
TRBV5-1	NA	TRBJ2-1	NA	TGCGCCAGCAGCTTGGCAGCTGAGCGGTACAATGAGCAGTTCTTC	CASSLAAERYNEQFF
TRBV19	TRBD1	TRBJ2-1	once	TGTGCCAGTAGTAGCGGGACAGGGGTTAATGAGCAGTTCTTC	CASSSGTGVNEQFF
TRBV6-5	NA	TRBJ1-6	NA	TGTGCCAGCAGGGGGGGAAGCTCCTATAATTCACCCCTCCACTTT	CASRGGSSYNSPLHF
TRBV2	NA	TRBJ1-2	NA	TGTGCCAGCAGGGTCGGGGGGAATGGCTACACCTTC	CASRVGGNGYTF
TRBV7-2	NA	TRBJ2-3	NA	TGTGCCAGCAGCCCCTTCACAGATACGCAGTATTTT	CASSPFTDTQYF
TRBV15	NA	TRBJ2-3	NA	TGTGCCACCAGCAGAGATTCTAGCACAGATACGCAGTATTTT	CATSRDSSTDTQYF
TRBV2	NA	TRBJ1-5	NA	TGTGCCAGCAGTCTGAGTTATAGCAATCAGCCCCAGCATTTT	CASSLSYSNQPQHF
TRBV7-9	NA	TRBJ2-7	NA	TGTGCCAGCAGCTTAGATATCAAGGGGAAGGTGGACGAGCAGTACTTC	CASSLDIKGKVDEQYF
TRBV29-1	TRBD2	TRBJ2-1	NA	TGCAGCGTGTTACTAGCGGTATCCTACAATGAGCAGTTCTTC	CSVLLAVSYNEQFF
TRBV7-2	NA	TRBJ1-1	NA	TGTGCCAGCAGCTCGCCGCCGCGCACTGAAGCTTTCTTT	CASSSPPRTEAFF
TRBV28	TRBD1	TRBJ2-7	NA	TGTGCCAGCACCGGATTGGGGCGCAGGGGGCACGAGCAGTACTTC	CASTGLGRRGHEQYF
TRBV10-1	TRBD2	TRBJ2-7	NA	TGCGCCAGCAGTGCTAGCGGGAGTTACGAGCAGTACTTC	CASSASGSYEQYF
TRBV5-1	NA	TRBJ2-7	NA	TGCGCCAGCAGCATGGACAGTGCCTACGAGCAGTACTTC	CASSMDSAYEQYF
TRBV6-5	TRBD2	TRBJ2-7	once	TGTGCCAGCAGTTACTCATCTAGCGGGACTCCCTTGGAGCAGTACTTC	CASSYSSSGTPLEQYF
TRBV29-1	TRBD2	TRBJ2-1	NA	TGCAGCGTCCCGGGACTAGCGGAGGTGGAGCAGTTCTTC	CSVPGLAEVEQFF
TRBV28	NA	TRBJ2-1	NA	TGTGCCAGCAGTTTACCGAGCTCCTACAATGAGCAGTTCTTC	CASSLPSSYNEQFF
TRBV7-9	NA	TRBJ1-3	NA	TGTGCCAGCAGCTTAAAGGGGCCTGGAAACACCATATATTTT	CASSLKGPGNTIYF
TRBV5-4	NA	TRBJ2-5	once	TGTGCCAGCAGCCCGGACAGCGACCAAGAGACCCAGTACTTC	CASSPDSDQETQYF